The T cell receptor beta chain described here comes from a study of OX40 agonist ivuxolimab in advanced cancers. Whole-study context: Ivuxolimab is a fully human IgG2 antibody that activates OX40 (CD134). Partial responses were seen in three patients, one with hepatocellular carcinoma and two with cutaneous melanoma. General observations from the study: What antigens the expanded peripheral T cells recognized was never established.

Details on this clone: Its antigen remains unidentified.

The CDR3 is 15 residues long. The ends were cut back, 7 bases at V and 8 bases at J, with 21 bases in the middle. The germline CDR1 and CDR2 sequences are SNHLY and FYNNEI. The assay was immunoSEQ multiplex PCR, and TCRdb's table has in-frame clones only and misses some. The repertoire holds some 86,000 clones, with around 85% as singletons. Autoimmune disease history or systemic immunosuppression barred patients. This clonotype originated in an adult with an advanced solid tumor such as melanoma, head and neck, liver or kidney cancer. The starting material was CD4+ or CD8+ T cells sorted from blood, obtained in a trial of the OX40 agonist ivuxolimab. The gene calls are TRBV2 and TRBJ2-1; either TRBD1 or TRBD2 may supply D (5 bases each). The CDR3 protein is CASTNRDQLYDEQFF. CDR3 DNA sequence: TGTGCCAGCACGAACCGGGACCAGCTTTACGATGAGCAGTTCTTC.